This is a list of T cell receptor beta chains from one sample in a study of T cell changes during pregnancy in multiple sclerosis. Clones were read by immunoSEQ multiplex PCR, and TCRdb kept only the in-frame ones, dropping some. The sample contains 65,000 to 85,000 clones, 94% of which appear only once. The material sequenced was CD4+ T cells from peripheral blood mononuclear cells, taken after pregnancy. The source is a female donor with multiple sclerosis, enrolled in a pregnancy study. The CDR3 runs from the conserved cysteine through the conserved F or W. Each record gives: clone size, D gene, J gene, CDR3 length, V gene, CDR3 protein, CDR3 DNA. D genes are given only for firm matches. The size entry is marked missing in some rows and otherwise reads once, few, many or a size class.

size: once; D: NA; J: TRBJ2-7; length: 15; V: TRBV30; CDR3: CAWSLEQPKGLEQYF; DNA: TGTGCCTGGAGTTTGGAACAGCCCAAAGGACTCGAGCAGTACTTC
size: NA; D: TRBD1; J: TRBJ2-7; length: 13; V: TRBV6-1; CDR3: CASNGQGGYEQYF; DNA: TGTGCCAGCAACGGACAGGGGGGCTACGAGCAGTACTTC
size: NA; D: NA; J: TRBJ1-5; length: 13; V: TRBV10-3; CDR3: CAISPGDNQPQHF; DNA: TGTGCCATCAGTCCAGGGGACAATCAGCCCCAGCATTTT
size: NA; D: TRBD1; J: TRBJ2-1; length: 21; V: TRBV2; CDR3: CASRILRTGISPVSRYNEQFF; DNA: TGTGCCAGCAGAATTCTTAGGACAGGGATTTCGCCCGTGAGTAGATACAATGAGCAGTTCTTC
size: NA; D: TRBD1; J: TRBJ2-7; length: 15; V: TRBV28; CDR3: CASSLAGQGAYEQYF; DNA: TGTGCCAGCAGTTTGGCGGGACAGGGGGCTTACGAGCAGTACTTC
size: NA; D: NA; J: TRBJ2-7; length: 16; V: TRBV28; CDR3: CASSPIIGDIPYEQYF; DNA: TGTGCCAGCAGTCCCATAATCGGGGACATTCCCTACGAGCAGTACTTC
size: NA; D: NA; J: TRBJ2-2; length: 15; V: TRBV6-5; CDR3: CASSLGRVNTGELFF; DNA: TGTGCCAGCAGTTTAGGCAGGGTAAACACCGGGGAGCTGTTTTTT
size: NA; D: TRBD2; J: TRBJ2-1; length: 17; V: TRBV4-3; CDR3: CASSQEGPSGVYNEQFF; DNA: TGCGCCAGCAGCCAAGAAGGACCTAGCGGAGTCTACAATGAGCAGTTCTTC
size: once; D: NA; J: TRBJ1-2; length: 13; V: TRBV19; CDR3: CASRLTAGNGYTF; DNA: TGTGCCAGTAGGCTCACCGCAGGGAATGGCTACACCTTC
size: NA; D: NA; J: TRBJ2-1; length: 17; V: TRBV4-3; CDR3: CASSQDPGTSLLNEQFF; DNA: TGCGCCAGCAGCCAGGATCCGGGAACTTCTCTCCTCAATGAGCAGTTCTTC
size: NA; D: TRBD1; J: TRBJ1-5; length: 17; V: TRBV28; CDR3: CASSPTGPRTGSVTQHF; DNA: TGTGCCAGCAGCCCAACGGGGCCTCGGACAGGGTCAGTAACCCAGCATTTT
size: NA; D: NA; J: TRBJ2-2; length: 14; V: TRBV30; CDR3: CAWSVLLLSGELFF; DNA: TGTGCCTGGAGTGTTCTTTTGTTGTCCGGGGAGCTGTTTTTT
size: NA; D: TRBD2; J: TRBJ2-7; length: 15; V: TRBV5-6; CDR3: CASSGGTSGSYEQYF; DNA: TGTGCCAGCAGCGGTGGGACTAGCGGGAGCTACGAGCAGTACTTC
size: NA; D: TRBD2; J: TRBJ2-1; length: 15; V: TRBV6-5; CDR3: CASSSGGSSYNEQFF; DNA: TGTGCCAGCAGTAGCGGGGGGAGCTCCTACAATGAGCAGTTCTTC
size: NA; D: TRBD2; J: TRBJ2-1; length: 17; V: TRBV27; CDR3: CASSLTAGTSPYNEQFF; DNA: TGTGCCAGCAGTTTAACCGCCGGGACTAGCCCCTACAATGAGCAGTTCTTC
size: NA; D: NA; J: TRBJ1-2; length: 15; V: TRBV7-2; CDR3: CASSLAHTGVYGYTF; DNA: TGTGCCAGCAGCTTAGCGCATACGGGAGTCTATGGCTACACCTTC
size: NA; D: NA; J: TRBJ2-7; length: 14; V: TRBV5-1; CDR3: CASSLQGTFDEQYF; DNA: TGCGCCAGCAGCTTACAAGGGACTTTTGACGAGCAGTACTTC
size: NA; D: TRBD1; J: TRBJ2-7; length: 16; V: TRBV7-8; CDR3: CASSLWGGTGAHEQYF; DNA: TGTGCCAGCAGCTTATGGGGGGGGACAGGGGCCCACGAGCAGTACTTC
size: NA; D: NA; J: TRBJ2-7; length: 14; V: TRBV21-1; CDR3: CASGSVSSSYEQYF; DNA: TGTGCCAGCGGCAGTGTTTCTAGCTCCTACGAGCAGTACTTC
size: NA; D: TRBD2; J: TRBJ2-3; length: 19; V: TRBV5-1; CDR3: CASSRPSSGRTRMTDTQYF; DNA: TGCGCCAGCAGCCGACCTTCTAGCGGGAGGACGCGCATGACAGATACGCAGTATTTT
size: NA; D: TRBD1; J: TRBJ1-1; length: 15; V: TRBV5-1; CDR3: CASSLGTGATTEAFF; DNA: TGCGCCAGCAGCTTGGGGACAGGGGCGACCACTGAAGCTTTCTTT
size: NA; D: NA; J: TRBJ1-5; length: 13; V: TRBV2; CDR3: CASSDRAGQPQHF; DNA: TGTGCCAGCAGTGACAGGGCCGGTCAGCCCCAGCATTTT